This T cell receptor (beta chain) originates from a study of control samples from healthy donors and cancer patients. Deletions cut 2 bases from V and 14 bases from J, with 15 bases between. Germline values: CDR1 MDHEN, CDR2 SYDVKM. There are 13 residues in the CDR3. Repertoires were generated with immunoSEQ multiplex PCR, while TCRdb's copy carries only in-frame clones and drops some. The table has roughly 93,000 clones, 70% to 90% seen once. Sequenced input: PBMCs. The origin of this receptor is a woman aged 50 to 60 with colorectal cancer. The V gene is TRBV28, the J gene TRBJ1-4; the D gene is possibly TRBD1 (6 bases). The CDR3 bases are TGTGCCAGCAGTTTAATTGAGACAGGCTTGCTGTTTTTT. It codes for CASSLIETGLLFF.